The 19 T cell receptor beta chains below all came from one sample that was sequenced in a study of OX40 agonist ivuxolimab in advanced cancers. Sequencing used immunoSEQ multiplex PCR; TCRdb keeps in-frame clones, though not all of them. The table lists over 15,000 clones, 75% to 90% of them singletons. Source: CD4+ or CD8+ T cells sorted from blood, taken in a trial of the OX40 agonist ivuxolimab. The receptor source for this set is an adult with an advanced solid tumor such as melanoma, head and neck, liver or kidney cancer.

CDR3 loop: CASSPRSAGSYEQYF. CDR3 bases: TGTGCCAGTAGCCCCAGGTCGGCGGGATCCTACGAGCAGTACTTC. This chain joins TRBV19 and TRBJ2-5; D is perhaps TRBD2 (6 bases). Gene TRBJ2-7 matches the end of the DNA better, so the J call may be wrong. This CDR3 region has 15 residues. CDR1 is LNHDA, CDR2 SQIVND, per germline (reference sequence).

This clone was observed a single time. The V and J genes are TRBV19 and TRBJ1-5, with unresolved D. V was clipped by 7 bases and J by 4 bases, with 14 bases between them. The CDR3 consists of 14 residues. The V gene's germline CDR1 is LNHDA and CDR2 SQIVND (reference sequence). CDR3 residues: CASTLAPGNQPQHF. The DNA for the CDR3 is TGTGCCAGTACCCTCGCCCCTGGTAATCAGCCCCAGCATTTT.

The rearrangement uses TRBV28 and TRBJ2-5, with D tentatively TRBD1 (5 bases). The CDR3 has 17 residues. Looked up from germline, CDR1 is MDHEN and CDR2 is SYDVKM. V was trimmed by 3 bases and J by 5 bases, leaving 22 bases between them. The chain's CDR3 is CASSLKAGSLFRETQYF. DNA for the CDR3: TGTGCCAGCAGTTTGAAGGCAGGGTCACTTTTCAGGGAGACCCAGTACTTC.

This clone was seen once. This chain connects TRBV5-1 to TRBJ2-1; D may be TRBD2 (6 bases). In germline, CDR1 is SGHRS, CDR2 YFSETQ. The CDR3 covers 15 residues. The V end lost 2 bases, the J end lost 1 base, and 10 bases lay between the germline ends. CDR3 nucleotides: TGCGCCAGCAGCTTAGGCAGCGGGTCCTACAATGAGCAGTTCTTC. The encoded protein is CASSLGSGSYNEQFF. Together with reference TRBV5-1 and TRBJ2-1, the CDR3 gives the full variable domain: KAGVTQTPRYLIKTRGQQVTLSCSPISGHRSVSWYQQTPGQGLQFLFEYFSETQRNKGNFPGRFSGRQFSNSRSEMNVSTLELGDSALYLCASSLGSGSYNEQFFGPGTRLTVL.

The chain employs TRBV5-1 and TRBJ2-6; TRBD2 might be the D (5 bases). Trimming took 4 bases from V and 3 from J, leaving 17 bases between them. This CDR3 comprises 17 residues. Germline CDR1 is SGHRS and CDR2 is YFSETQ. DNA for the CDR3: TGCGCCAGCAGCGCATATTCGAGGGCGGTTGGGGCCAACGTCCTGACTTTC. This encodes CASSAYSRAVGANVLTF.

V and J are TRBV2 and TRBJ2-5; 13 bases align to TRBD2. The trim removed 6 bases at V and 4 bases at J, leaving 5 bases unmatched. The CDR3 has 15 amino acids. CDR1 SNHLY and CDR2 FYNNEI come from the germline V gene. CDR3 in amino acids: CASRGGLAGRETQYF. In nucleotides, the CDR3 is TGTGCCAGCAGAGGGGGACTAGCGGGACGAGAGACCCAGTACTTC.

The V call is TRBV6-1, the J call TRBJ2-1; TRBD1 matches 11 bases. Germline trimming cut 3 bases from V and 4 bases from J; bases unmatched to any gene: 5. Germline lookup yields CDR1 MNHNS and CDR2 SASEGT. This CDR3 contains 16 residues. CDR3 coding DNA: TGTGCCAGCAGTGACTTGGGACAGGGGGGTTACAATGAGCAGTTCTTC. Its protein product is CASSDLGQGGYNEQFF.

This clone came up a few times. V is TRBV19 and J is TRBJ2-5; 10 nucleotides match TRBD1. V lost 5 bases and J lost 3; bases outside the gene matches: 3. The CDR3 sequence is 14 residues long. From germline, CDR1 is LNHDA and CDR2 SQIVND (reference sequence). The CDR3: CASSATGGEETQYF. CDR3 sequence (DNA): TGTGCCAGTAGTGCGACAGGGGGCGAAGAGACCCAGTACTTC.

J is TRBJ2-1 and V is TRBV2, with a tentative D call TRBD2 (6 bases). Between the trimmed V and J ends, which lost 8 bases and 6 bases, there was a span of 17 bases. This CDR3 spans 14 amino acids. Germline V gene lookup returns CDR1 SNHLY and CDR2 FYNNEI. The CDR3 nucleotides read TGTGCCAGCCAATTTGAGGAGGGCTCCAATGAGCAGTTCTTC. It translates to CASQFEEGSNEQFF.

The CDR3 region has the DNA TGTGCCAGCGGCCTAGGACCCGGGGATACGCAGTATTTT. Protein sequence: CASGLGPGDTQYF. The chain is built from TRBV6-4 and TRBJ2-3; D gene ambiguous. V shed 8 bases and J shed 6 bases, with 15 bases lying between them. This CDR3 is 13 amino acids long. From germline, CDR1 is MRHNA and CDR2 SNTAGT.

The gene calls are TRBV5-6 and TRBJ2-5; D might be TRBD1 (5 bases). CDR1 and CDR2 from the germline V gene are SGHDT and YYEEEE. The CDR3 is 14 amino acids. V was clipped by 3 bases and J by 7 bases, with 16 bases between them. The CDR3 is CASSYMQTDGTQYF. The CDR3 region has the DNA TGTGCCAGCAGCTATATGCAGACAGACGGGACCCAGTACTTC.

V usage is TRBV28 and J usage is TRBJ2-1, with 10 bases identical to TRBD1. J gave up 7 bases and V 3 bases, and 6 bases lay outside the gene matches. The V gene's germline CDR1 is MDHEN and CDR2 SYDVKM. This CDR3 region has 15 residues. The CDR3: CASSFGQGDWNEQFF. The DNA of the CDR3 is TGTGCCAGCAGTTTCGGACAGGGGGATTGGAATGAGCAGTTCTTC.

This chain connects TRBV14 to TRBJ2-3; D remains unclear. Trimming removed 3 bases at V and 4 bases at J, with 17 bases between. Germline V lookup: CDR1 SGHDN, CDR2 FVKESK. The CDR3 is 16 residues long. CDR3 residues: CASSQIKAPNPDTQYF. The CDR3 DNA reads as TGTGCCAGCAGCCAGATTAAAGCCCCCAACCCAGATACGCAGTATTTT.

This clone was seen a single time. For the CDR3, the DNA is TGTGCCATCAGTGCGCAGCGGAACAATGAGCAGTTCTTC. Amino acids: CAISAQRNNEQFF. The genes are TRBV10-3 and TRBJ2-1, with D maybe TRBD2 (5 bases). The V gene's germline CDR1 is ENHRY and CDR2 SYGVKD. With 4 bases removed from V and 5 bases from J, the gap between germline ends came to 9 bases. The CDR3 length is 13 residues.

This sequence joins TRBV14 and TRBJ2-1; 7 bases line up with TRBD2. The CDR3 has 15 residues. Trimming cost V 4 bases and J 7 bases; bases outside gene matches: 10. Germline V gives CDR1 SGHDN, CDR2 FVKESK. The CDR3 is CASSPGTTSVNEQFF. CDR3 nucleotides: TGTGCCAGCAGCCCCGGGACTACCTCCGTAAATGAGCAGTTCTTC.

The CDR3 loop is CASSLATSVGGGYNEQFF. The CDR3 DNA reads TGTGCCAGCAGCTTAGCAACCAGCGTGGGAGGGGGTTACAATGAGCAGTTCTTC. V usage is TRBV7-3 and J usage is TRBJ2-1; D might be TRBD2 (7 bases). The CDR3 has 18 amino acids. The V end lost 2 bases, the J end lost 4 bases, and 21 bases lay between the germline ends. CDR1 is SGHTA and CDR2 is FQGTGA in the germline V gene.

The rearrangement joins TRBV5-6 to TRBJ2-3; D gene unclear. Germline V gene data show CDR1 as SGHDT and CDR2 as YYEEEE. Trimming took 1 base from V and 1 from J, leaving 16 bases between them. This CDR3 has 17 amino acids. The CDR3 sequence: CASSLKLSAIGTDTQYF. The CDR3 bases are TGTGCCAGCAGCTTGAAGTTGTCTGCCATCGGCACAGATACGCAGTATTTT.

CDR3 residues: CASSSPSLDRSNQPQHF. As DNA, the CDR3 is TGTGCCAGCAGTTCCCCCAGTTTGGACCGTAGCAATCAGCCCCAGCATTTT. The V and J genes are TRBV28 and TRBJ1-5; D is unresolved. With 4 bases removed from V and 0 bases from J, the gap between germline ends came to 16 bases. This CDR3 is 17 amino acids long. Germline V gene sequence: CDR1 MDHEN, CDR2 SYDVKM.

V and J are TRBV7-9 and TRBJ1-5; D is possibly TRBD1 (6 bases). This CDR3 is 13 amino acids long. V gave up 0 bases and J gave up 7 bases, with 7 bases separating them. Germline-derived CDR1 and CDR2 are SEHNR and FQNEAQ (reference sequence). CDR3 DNA sequence: TGTGCCAGCAGCTTAGCAGGGGGACAGCCCCAGCATTTT. Translating it yields CASSLAGGQPQHF.